This T cell receptor beta chain derives from a study of glioma-infiltrating T cells. Study-wide points: Gliomas, especially low-grade, showed above-expected tissue-blood divergence; non-neoplastic patients showed below.

This clonotype was seen a handful of times. The antigen remains unidentified. Using RNA template, CDR3s of TCR alpha and beta were amplified with iRepertoire arm-PCR. One entry per CDR3 protein, called by TCRdb with MiXCR from the multiplex PCR reads. The sample consists of 100,000 to 150,000 distinct CDR3 sequences, about 25% of them appearing once. Germline CDR1 reads MNHNS; CDR2 reads SASEGT. The V gene lost 6 bases and the J gene lost 4 bases, with 15 bases spanning the gap. This CDR3 has 14 residues. This receptor was obtained from a human donor with low-grade glioma or glioblastoma, undergoing nonglioma brain surgery, or in good health (not recorded which). The chain carries TRBV6-1 and TRBJ2-5; tentatively, D is TRBD1 (6 bases). The sequenced material came from glioma tissue, nonneoplastic brain tissue, or PBMCs (not recorded which). The CDR3 DNA is TGTGCCAGCAGCAATGGGGGCAGGACAGAGACCCAGTACTTC. Translation: CASSNGGRTETQYF.